This T cell receptor (beta chain) was observed in a study of Ad26.COV2.S vaccination and SARS-CoV-2 variants. With 0 bases removed from V and 0 bases from J, the gap between germline ends came to 11 bases. The CDR3 loop spans 16 amino acids. Germline V lookup: CDR1 SGDLS, CDR2 YYNGEE. As regards this clone: Its antigen is not known.

Whole-study findings and limits: Spike-specific TCR breadth was greater after Ad26.COV2.S than placebo.

Indicated treatment: 15 to 20 received Ad26.COV2.S at low or high dose, single or two shots; 5 received placebo; per-sample allocation not given. Repertoires come from day 63 after the first vaccine or placebo injection. Sequenced by immunoSEQ multiplex PCR; TCRdb stores in-frame clones only, minus some. The sample has a few hundred thousand clones; around nine tenths are singletons. Sequenced here: peripheral blood, sampled in a trial of Ad26.COV2.S vaccine versus placebo. V gene TRBV9 combines with J gene TRBJ2-3, with D possibly matching TRBD1 (5 bases). The clonotype comes from a person aged 18 to 59 who received the Ad26.COV2.S COVID-19 vaccine or a placebo. For the CDR3, the DNA is TGTGCCAGCAGCGTAGACGAGGACACTAGCACAGATACGCAGTATTTT. Its translation: CASSVDEDTSTDTQYF.